This T cell receptor beta chain was found in a study of radiation and T cells in renal cell carcinoma. Time point specified: blood 2 weeks post-SBRT. Stated treatment: 15 Gy SBRT to primary tumor, nephrectomy 4 weeks later. The patient's renal cell carcinoma had clear cell pathology. The repertoire was sequenced with immunoSEQ multiplex PCR; TCRdb's copy has only in-frame clones and lacks some. The data show 60,000 to 65,000 clones, around 78% seen once. CDR3 length equals 16 residues. Germline CDR1 reads MNHEY; CDR2 reads SMNVEV (reference sequence). V was pared by 7 bases and J by 8 bases, with 15 bases of the junction left unmatched.

The sample here was blood, taken from a patient whose treatment included radiotherapy and nephrectomy. The V gene is TRBV27, the J gene TRBJ2-1, with 9 bases identical to TRBD2. The TCR originated in a man in his 60s with renal cell carcinoma. CDR3 sequence (DNA): TGTGCCAGCAATTCCCTCGGGCTAGCGGGATTCGATGAGCAGTTCTTC. Protein product: CASNSLGLAGFDEQFF.